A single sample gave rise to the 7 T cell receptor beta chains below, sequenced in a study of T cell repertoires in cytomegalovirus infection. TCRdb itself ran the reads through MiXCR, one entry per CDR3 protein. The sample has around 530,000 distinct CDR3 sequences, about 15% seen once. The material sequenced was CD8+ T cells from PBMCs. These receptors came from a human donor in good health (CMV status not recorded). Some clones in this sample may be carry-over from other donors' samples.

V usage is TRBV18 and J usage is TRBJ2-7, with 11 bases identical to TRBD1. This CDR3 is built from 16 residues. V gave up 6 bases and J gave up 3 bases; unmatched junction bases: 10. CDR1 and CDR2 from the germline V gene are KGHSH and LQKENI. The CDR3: CASSHSTGQGVYEQYF. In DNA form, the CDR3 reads TGTGCCAGCTCGCACAGCACGGGACAGGGGGTCTACGAGCAGTACTTC.

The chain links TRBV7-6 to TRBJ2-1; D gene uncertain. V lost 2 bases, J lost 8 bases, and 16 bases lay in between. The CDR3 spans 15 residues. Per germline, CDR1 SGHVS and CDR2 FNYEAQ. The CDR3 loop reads CASSLIRAPVDEQFF. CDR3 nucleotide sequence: TGTGCCAGCAGCTTAATCCGCGCCCCTGTCGATGAGCAGTTCTTC.

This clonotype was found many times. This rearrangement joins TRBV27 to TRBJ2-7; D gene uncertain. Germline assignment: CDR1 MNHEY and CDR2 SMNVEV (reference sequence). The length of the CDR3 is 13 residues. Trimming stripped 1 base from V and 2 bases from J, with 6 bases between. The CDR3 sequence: CASSLYPPYEQYF. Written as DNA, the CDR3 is TGTGCCAGCAGTTTATACCCTCCCTACGAGCAGTACTTC.

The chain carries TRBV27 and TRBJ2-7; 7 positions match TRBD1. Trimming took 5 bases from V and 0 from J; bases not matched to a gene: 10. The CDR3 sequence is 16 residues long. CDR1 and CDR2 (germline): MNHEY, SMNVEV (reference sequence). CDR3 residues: CASSPSWGQTSYEQYF. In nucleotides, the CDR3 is TGTGCCAGCAGTCCGAGCTGGGGACAGACCTCCTACGAGCAGTACTTC.

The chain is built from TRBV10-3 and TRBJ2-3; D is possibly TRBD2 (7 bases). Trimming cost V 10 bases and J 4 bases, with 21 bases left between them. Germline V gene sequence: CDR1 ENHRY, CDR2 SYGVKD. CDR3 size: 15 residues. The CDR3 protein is CASAGEGGAADTQYF. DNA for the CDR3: TGTGCCAGCGCCGGAGAGGGGGGGGCGGCAGATACGCAGTATTTT.

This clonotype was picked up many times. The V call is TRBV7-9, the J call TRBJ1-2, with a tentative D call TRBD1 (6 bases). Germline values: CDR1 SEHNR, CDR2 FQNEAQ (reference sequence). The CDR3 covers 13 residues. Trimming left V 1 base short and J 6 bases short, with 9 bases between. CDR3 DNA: TGTGCCAGCAGCTTAGGGGGGCTCGATGGCTACACCTTC. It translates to CASSLGGLDGYTF.

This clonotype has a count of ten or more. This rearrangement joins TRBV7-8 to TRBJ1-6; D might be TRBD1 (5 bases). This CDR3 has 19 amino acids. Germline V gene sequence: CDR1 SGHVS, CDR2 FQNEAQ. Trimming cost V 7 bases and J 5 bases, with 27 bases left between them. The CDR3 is CASTLPLIFRGNHNSPLHF. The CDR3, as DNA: TGTGCCAGCACCCTACCCCTCATATTCCGGGGGAACCATAATTCACCCCTCCACTTT.